This is a list of T cell receptor beta chains from one sample in a study of T cell repertoires in cytomegalovirus infection. MiXCR was run by TCRdb on the reads, yielding one entry per CDR3 protein. The repertoire holds over 250,000 distinct CDR3 sequences, about 26% seen once, with around 13% in the top ten. The specimen was PBMCs. These receptors were taken from a human donor in good health (CMV status not recorded). Some clones in this sample may be carry-over from other donors' samples. Each CDR3 is given with its conserved first and last residue. A D gene is named only where the DNA matches it firmly. Not all rows give a size; the values are once, few, many and, for expanded clones, a class.

CDR3 protein	CDR3 DNA	J gene	V gene	D gene	clone size
CASSPLRGGSTEAFF	TGTGCCAGCAGTCCCCTCCGGGGAGGGAGCACTGAAGCTTTCTTT	TRBJ1-1	TRBV6-5	NA	few
CASSVEGGHQPQHF	TGTGCCAGCAGCGTAGAGGGAGGGCATCAGCCCCAGCATTTT	TRBJ1-5	TRBV9	NA	NA
CASSEGQGVHNEQFF	TGTGCCAGCAGTGAAGGACAGGGCGTCCACAATGAGCAGTTCTTC	TRBJ2-1	TRBV6-1	TRBD1	few
CSASLPPDSYEQYF	TGCAGTGCTAGCCTCCCTCCGGATTCCTACGAGCAGTACTTC	TRBJ2-7	TRBV20-1	NA	few
CSLDYGCQPQHF	NA	TRBJ1-5	TRBV29-1	NA	NA
CASSFLVSREGELFF	TGTGCCAGCAGCTTCCTGGTGTCCAGGGAGGGGGAGCTGTTTTTT	TRBJ2-2	TRBV7-2	NA	many
CSAKGGNLETQYF	TGCAGTGCTAAGGGGGGCAACCTAGAGACCCAGTACTTC	TRBJ2-5	TRBV20-1	NA	few
CASSFGQGETEAFF	TGTGCCAGCAGTTTCGGACAGGGCGAAACTGAAGCTTTCTTT	TRBJ1-1	TRBV28	TRBD1	few
CASSPSGGTNYGYTF	TGTGCCAGCAGCCCGAGCGGGGGAACTAACTATGGCTACACCTTC	TRBJ1-2	TRBV7-2	NA	many
CASSLRETGELFF	TGTGCCAGCAGTTTACGGGAGACCGGGGAGCTGTTTTTT	TRBJ2-2	TRBV7-6	NA	few
CASRPDQFYGYTF	TGTGCCAGCAGGCCTGATCAATTCTATGGCTACACCTTC	TRBJ1-2	TRBV28	NA	NA
CSARGLVDNNEQFF	TGCAGTGCTAGAGGACTAGTAGACAACAATGAGCAGTTCTTC	TRBJ2-1	TRBV20-1	NA	NA
CASSPSKQGSVEQYF	TGTGCCAGCTCACCCTCGAAACAGGGATCTGTAGAGCAGTACTTC	TRBJ2-7	TRBV18	NA	NA
CASSLAKGRGNTEAFF	TGCGCCAGCAGCTTGGCCAAGGGACGAGGGAACACTGAAGCTTTCTTT	TRBJ1-1	TRBV5-1	NA	NA
CASGLEDRAEAFF	TGTGCTAGTGGTTTGGAGGACAGGGCTGAAGCTTTCTTT	TRBJ1-1	TRBV12-5	TRBD1	once
CASSLDRGYQHF	TGTGCCAGCAGTTTGGACAGGGGGTACCAGCATTTT	TRBJ1-5	TRBV12-3/TRBV12-4	TRBD1	NA
CASSDLGTEETQYF	TGTGCCAGCAGTGACCTTGGGACAGAAGAGACCCAGTACTTC	TRBJ2-5	TRBV25-1	TRBD1	NA
CSVATSGPFDEQFF	TGCAGCGTGGCTACTAGCGGACCTTTTGATGAGCAGTTCTTC	TRBJ2-1	TRBV29-1	TRBD2	NA
CASSKVSNQPQHF	TGCGCCAGCAGCAAGGTTAGCAATCAGCCCCAGCATTTT	TRBJ1-5	TRBV5-1	NA	few
CASSFGVNYGYTF	TGTGCCAGCAGCTTTGGGGTTAACTATGGCTACACCTTC	TRBJ1-2	TRBV7-9	NA	NA
CASSLRDTQYF	TGTGCCAGCAGCTTAAGGGATACGCAGTATTTT	TRBJ2-3	TRBV7-2	NA	many
CASSGDSYTYEQYF	TGTGCCAGCAGCGGCGACAGTTATACCTACGAGCAGTACTTC	TRBJ2-7	TRBV5-4	NA	NA
CASSRQLVYEQYF	TGCGCCAGCAGCCGCCAACTAGTCTACGAGCAGTACTTC	TRBJ2-7	TRBV4-1	NA	NA
CASTSVRGPLLTDTQYF	TGTGCCAGCACCTCAGTCAGGGGTCCCCTTCTCACAGATACGCAGTATTTT	TRBJ2-3	TRBV28	NA	few
CASSIGGTATNEKLFF	TGTGCCAGCAGCATTGGAGGGACAGCAACTAATGAAAAACTGTTTTTT	TRBJ1-4	TRBV7-2	TRBD1	NA
CASSFRDRVLGEQYF	TGTGCCAGCAGCTTCCGGGACAGGGTCTTAGGGGAGCAGTACTTC	TRBJ2-7	TRBV7-2	TRBD1	many
CATSDPPWTVLAKNIQYF	TGTGCCACCAGTGATCCTCCCTGGACAGTCCTAGCCAAAAACATTCAGTACTTC	TRBJ2-4	TRBV24-1	NA	few
CASSFGQIYEQYF	TGTGCCAGCAGTTTTGGGCAGATCTACGAGCAGTACTTC	TRBJ2-7	TRBV28	NA	NA
CASSPEGLSNEKLFF	TGTGCCAGCTCACCAGAGGGACTGAGTAATGAAAAACTGTTTTTT	TRBJ1-4	TRBV18	NA	NA
CSARGLAGDSTKQYF	TGCAGTGCTAGAGGACTAGCGGGAGATTCTACCAAGCAGTACTTC	TRBJ2-7	TRBV20-1	TRBD2	NA
CASSYSGGPDEQYF	TGTGCCAGCAGTTACAGCGGGGGCCCCGACGAGCAGTACTTC	TRBJ2-7	TRBV6-8	TRBD2	few
CASSPLGQGAWEDEQYF	TGTGCCAGCAGTCCCTTGGGACAGGGGGCATGGGAGGACGAGCAGTACTTC	TRBJ2-7	TRBV27	TRBD1	NA
CASSSGLAGVTRELFF	TGTGCCAGCAGCTCAGGACTAGCGGGAGTTACAAGGGAGCTGTTTTTT	TRBJ2-2	TRBV7-8	TRBD2	NA
CASSLDKGERLYGYTF	TGTGCCAGCAGCTTAGACAAGGGAGAAAGATTATATGGCTACACCTTC	TRBJ1-2	TRBV7-4	NA	NA
CAWSANLREGYTF	TGTGCCTGGAGTGCAAATCTCAGAGAAGGCTACACCTTC	TRBJ1-2	TRBV30	NA	NA
CASSSRSAGRAGNQPQHF	TGTGCCAGTTCCTCCCGGTCGGCAGGGCGAGCTGGCAATCAGCCCCAGCATTTT	TRBJ1-5	TRBV19	NA	NA
CSARTSGSNEQFF	TGCAGTGCCCGGACTAGCGGGAGTAATGAGCAGTTCTTC	TRBJ2-1	TRBV20-1	TRBD2	many
CASSFLLDSYEQYF	TGTGCCAGCAGTTTCCTACTAGACTCCTACGAGCAGTACTTC	TRBJ2-7	TRBV12-3/TRBV12-4	NA	many
CASSYSNGGSWGYEQYF	TGTGCCAGCAGTTACTCAAATGGTGGGTCTTGGGGGTACGAGCAGTACTTC	TRBJ2-7	TRBV6-5	NA	NA
CAAQGRAGANVLTF	TGTGCCGCTCAGGGACGCGCCGGGGCCAACGTCCTGACTTTC	TRBJ2-6	TRBV6-2/TRBV6-3	NA	many
CATSREPRGGNEQFF	TGTGCCACCAGCAGAGAACCCCGGGGGGGAAATGAGCAGTTCTTC	TRBJ2-1	TRBV15	TRBD2	NA
CASSSRLTGGYEQYF	TGTGCCAGCAGCTCCCGGCTGACAGGGGGCTACGAGCAGTACTTC	TRBJ2-7	TRBV7-9	TRBD1	many
CASSLGDKNTEAFF	TGTGCCAGCAGTTTAGGGGATAAGAACACTGAAGCTTTCTTT	TRBJ1-1	TRBV28	NA	NA
CASSLDAVEIDTQYF	TGCGCCAGCAGCTTGGATGCAGTAGAAATAGATACGCAGTATTTT	TRBJ2-3	TRBV5-1	NA	NA
CASSPGDRTREQYF	TGTGCCAGCAGTCCCGGGGACAGGACCCGCGAGCAGTACTTC	TRBJ2-7	TRBV28	TRBD1	NA
CATKIDGNQPQHF	TGTGCCACCAAGATCGACGGGAATCAGCCCCAGCATTTT	TRBJ1-5	TRBV6-1	NA	NA
CASSGFLGTDTQYF	TGTGCCAGCTCCGGGTTTTTAGGCACAGATACGCAGTATTTT	TRBJ2-3	TRBV28	NA	many
CASSYGQAGANVLTF	TGTGCCAGCAGCTACGGACAGGCTGGGGCCAACGTCCTGACTTTC	TRBJ2-6	TRBV7-2	TRBD1	many
CASSPATGGTGELFF	TGCGCCAGCAGCCCGGCTACAGGGGGCACCGGGGAGCTGTTTTTT	TRBJ2-2	TRBV5-1	TRBD1	few
CASSLRQGTDEQFF	TGTGCCAGCAGCCTCCGACAGGGTACGGATGAGCAGTTCTTC	TRBJ2-1	TRBV7-2	TRBD1	many
CASSPRLDRVVTEAFF	TGCGCCAGCAGCCCGAGACTAGACAGGGTGGTAACTGAAGCTTTCTTT	TRBJ1-1	TRBV5-1	TRBD1	NA
CASSLLGGLKQDTQYF	TGTGCCAGCAGCTTACTAGGCGGACTTAAGCAAGATACGCAGTATTTT	TRBJ2-3	TRBV7-6	NA	NA
CASSATSGGPNEQFF	TGTGCCAGCAGTGCGACTAGCGGGGGCCCCAATGAGCAGTTCTTC	TRBJ2-1	TRBV6-1	TRBD2	NA
CASSIPTTSGRVNEQFF	TGTGCCAGTAGTATCCCGACGACTAGCGGGAGGGTGAATGAGCAGTTCTTC	TRBJ2-1	TRBV19	TRBD2	NA
CSARGVGASNQPQHF	TGCAGTGCTAGGGGGGTAGGGGCCAGCAATCAGCCCCAGCATTTT	TRBJ1-5	TRBV20-1	NA	many